The rows below give T cell receptor beta chains drawn from one sample of a study of PD-1 blockade in classical Hodgkin lymphoma. Generated by immunoSEQ multiplex PCR, the TCRdb table keeps only in-frame clones and is missing some. The data show about 63,000 clones, 88% seen once. This specimen consisted of peripheral blood mononuclear cells (PBMCs), obtained before the second cycle of nivolumab. Receptors originate from a human donor with classical Hodgkin lymphoma. Both conserved end residues are part of each CDR3. The D gene is left open where the match is weak. Clone size is given for some rows only: seen once, a few or many times, or a class if the clone is expanded.

NA | 15 | TRBJ2-7 | TRBV27 | NA | TGTGCCAGCAGGCAGCGGCAGGGACAAATCTACGAGCAGTACTTC | CASRQRQGQIYEQYF
NA | 13 | TRBJ2-1 | TRBV30 | NA | TGTGCCTGGAGTGTAGGGGAGGACAATGAGCAGTTCTTC | CAWSVGEDNEQFF
NA | 14 | TRBJ2-5 | TRBV5-4 | NA | TGTGCCAGCAGCTTAGGGGGTAACCAAGAGACCCAGTACTTC | CASSLGGNQETQYF
NA | 16 | TRBJ2-3 | TRBV5-1 | TRBD2 | TGCGCCAGCAGCTTGGTGCCGGGGGGGCCCACAGATACGCAGTATTTT | CASSLVPGGPTDTQYF
NA | 16 | TRBJ1-2 | TRBV6-5 | NA | TGTGCCAGCAGTTCCCCACAGGGAAGATTGCCCTATGGCTACACCTTC | CASSSPQGRLPYGYTF
NA | 15 | TRBJ1-5 | TRBV5-1 | NA | TGCGCCAGCAGCTTGATGGACAGCTCCAATCAGCCCCAGCATTTT | CASSLMDSSNQPQHF
NA | 13 | TRBJ1-2 | TRBV11-2 | NA | TGTGCCAGCAGCTCCGACCTGTTCTATGGCTACACCTTC | CASSSDLFYGYTF
once | 14 | TRBJ2-3 | TRBV2 | TRBD1 | TGTGCCAGCAGACCGGGACAGGGCCTCGGTACGCAGTATTTT | CASRPGQGLGTQYF
NA | 17 | TRBJ2-3 | TRBV5-1 | TRBD2 | TGCGCCAGCAGCGCGGGACTAGCGGGGGTTGGCACAGATACGCAGTATTTT | CASSAGLAGVGTDTQYF
NA | 14 | TRBJ2-7 | TRBV9 | NA | TGTGCCAGCAGCGTAAGACAGAACTCCTACGAGCAGTACTTC | CASSVRQNSYEQYF
NA | 13 | TRBJ1-6 | TRBV5-1 | NA | TGCGCCAGCAGCTTGGGGGAAAGGTCAACCCTCCACTTT | CASSLGERSTLHF
few | 14 | TRBJ2-2 | TRBV5-1 | NA | TGCGCCAGCAGCTTGGGGGCGAACACCGGGGAGCTGTTTTTT | CASSLGANTGELFF
NA | 14 | TRBJ2-5 | TRBV28 | NA | TGTGCCAGTAGCGATCAGCGGGTGATTGATACCCAGTACTTC | CASSDQRVIDTQYF
NA | 15 | TRBJ2-2 | TRBV30 | NA | TGTGCCTGGAGTCTCCCCAGCCCAGGACCCGGGGAGCTGTTTTTT | CAWSLPSPGPGELFF
NA | 15 | TRBJ1-1 | TRBV6-5 | NA | TGTGCCAGCAGTTACGGACAGACTAAAAACACTGAAGCTTTCTTT | CASSYGQTKNTEAFF
once | 18 | TRBJ2-1 | TRBV5-4 | TRBD2 | TGTGCCAGCAGCTTACCTAGCGGGGGCAAAGGGTCCTACAATGAGCAGTTCTTC | CASSLPSGGKGSYNEQFF
NA | 14 | TRBJ2-3 | TRBV5-1 | TRBD2 | TGCGCCAGCAGTCAACGACTAGCGCGGGATACGCAGTATTTT | CASSQRLARDTQYF
NA | 15 | TRBJ1-2 | TRBV6-5 | TRBD1 | TGTGCCAGCAGTTACCTTGGGACAGGGGACTATGGCTACACCTTC | CASSYLGTGDYGYTF
NA | 14 | TRBJ1-2 | TRBV5-1 | NA | TGCGCCAGCAGCTTGGATGGGGACCAGCGAGGCTACACCTTC | CASSLDGDQRGYTF
NA | 16 | TRBJ1-2 | TRBV7-9 | TRBD1 | TGTGCCAGCAGCTTGTCCGGGACAGGGCCAAGCGGTGGCTACACCTTC | CASSLSGTGPSGGYTF
NA | 14 | TRBJ2-7 | TRBV9 | NA | TGTGCCAGCCAACGTGGGGCAGAAACCTACGAGCAGTACTTC | CASQRGAETYEQYF
NA | 12 | TRBJ2-5 | TRBV6-5 | NA | TGTGCCAGCAGCCGGGACCAAGAGACCCAGTACTTC | CASSRDQETQYF
NA | 14 | TRBJ1-1 | TRBV10-3 | NA | TGTGCCACTGGGGAAGGACAGCCAAGCACTGAAGCTTTCTTT | CATGEGQPSTEAFF